The source of this TCR beta chain is a study of T cell responses to AZD1222 COVID-19 vaccine. Study at large: The analysis combined second doses at about 4 or about 12 weeks. Study results and limitations: White British donors predominated, females outnumbered males, and clonal diversity was possibly underestimated. CD4 TCRs associated with vaccination spanned spike, dominating at 160-218 and 743-854.

V gave up 7 bases and J gave up 8 bases, with 8 bases separating them. CDR1 and CDR2 from the germline V gene are LGHDT and YNNKEL (reference sequence). The CDR3 extends over 11 amino acids. This table comes from immunoSEQ multiplex PCR, and its TCRdb copy is limited to in-frame clones, with some not included. Among 100,000 to 150,000 clones listed, roughly 88% were seen once. Notes on this clone: Antigen: not known.

J is TRBJ1-4 and V is TRBV3-1 (or the pseudogene TRBV3-2); D gene uncertain. Sequencing was performed on peripheral blood, taken on day 0 of AZD1222 vaccination. The TCR comes from an adult in good health. CDR3 bases: TGTGCCAGCACCTCTGGGGAAAAACTGTTTTTT. It is translated as CASTSGEKLFF.